This TCR beta chain was identified in a study of T-cell reconstitution after alpha-beta-depleted transplantation in children. This clonotype was detected a few times. Its specificity is unknown. Study findings and constraints: Certain patients had high TCRbeta diversity at day 60, and it came from recipient T cells and thymic progenitors that survived. By about two months after transplant, alpha-beta T cells reportedly arose from several hundred graft clones that had expanded. One year post-transplant, T-cell counts and diversity were largely derived from T cells produced anew.

Germline V CDR1 and CDR2: DFQATT, SNEGSKA (reference sequence). The V gene lost 6 bases and the J gene lost 0 bases, with 16 bases spanning the gap. The CDR3 is made up of 15 amino acids. Unique molecular identifiers tagged the TCRbeta library. TCRdb re-analysed the PCR reads in MiXCR, keeping a single row per CDR3 protein. The sample lists about 58,000 distinct CDR3 sequences; roughly 45% were seen once. Sequenced material: PBMCs, mostly from graft donor cells, taken 360 days after TCRalphabeta/CD19-depleted stem cell transplant. The sequence was collected from a male patient between 10 and 17 years old who had a stem cell transplant for acute lymphoblastic leukemia, so the T cells may come from the graft donor. The chain uses TRBV20-1 and TRBJ2-3; D may be TRBD2 (5 bases). CDR3 sequence reads: CSAGIDSNSTDTQYF. Written as DNA, the CDR3 is TGCAGTGCCGGGATAGACTCTAATAGCACAGATACGCAGTATTTT.